The 20 T cell receptor beta chains below come from one sample, sequenced in a study of regulatory and conventional T cells in RAG deficiency. Assay: immunoSEQ multiplex PCR; the TCRdb copy retains only in-frame clones and omits some. The repertoire consists of about 30,000 clones, with 90% to 97% occurring once and the leading ten covering 0.35%. Genomic DNA came from blood conventional CD4+ T cells gated CD25-low CD127-high. These data were likewise used in another study, on regulatory T cells. From that second work: The PCR used 52 TRBV and 13 TRBJ primers.

Material for sequencing was CD25- CD4+ T cells sorted from blood. These receptors all come from a human donor in good health.

V and J are TRBV10-3 and TRBJ2-7; D is unclear. Germline CDR1 ENHRY, CDR2 SYGVKD. The ends were cut back, 2 bases at V and 3 bases at J, with 11 bases in the middle. The CDR3 is 14 residues long. Here the CDR3 reads CAISEQLQNYEQYF. The CDR3 DNA reads as TGTGCCATCAGTGAGCAGTTACAGAACTACGAGCAGTACTTC.

This rearrangement joins TRBV5-6 to TRBJ1-2; possibly TRBD1 for D (5 bases). Germline lookup yields CDR1 SGHDT and CDR2 YYEEEE. The CDR3 length is 15 residues. Trimming pared 1 base from V and 3 bases from J, leaving 13 bases between. The CDR3 reads CASSLSAGYDYGYTF. The CDR3 nucleotides read TGTGCCAGCAGCTTGAGCGCAGGGTATGACTATGGCTACACCTTC. Looking up the rest from reference TRBV5-6 and TRBJ1-2 gives the full variable domain: DAGVTQSPTHLIKTRGQQVTLRCSPKSGHDTVSWYQQALGQGPQFIFQYYEEEERQRGNFPDRFSGHQFPNYSSELNVNALLLGDSALYLCASSLSAGYDYGYTFGSGTRLTVV.

The chain carries TRBV6-6 and TRBJ1-2; 9 nucleotides line up with TRBD1. This CDR3 is built from 15 residues. From germline, CDR1 is MNHNY and CDR2 SVGAGI (reference sequence). The V and J ends lost 5 bases and 2 bases, in that order; junction bases with no gene match: 6. CDR3 region: CASSPNGQGNYGYTF. CDR3 bases: TGTGCCAGCAGTCCTAACGGACAGGGGAACTATGGCTACACCTTC.

The gene calls are TRBV7-9 and TRBJ1-4, with a tentative D call TRBD1 (6 bases). Germline loops: CDR1 SEHNR, CDR2 FQNEAQ (reference sequence). This CDR3 has 15 residues. V gave up 5 bases and J gave up 7 bases, with 17 bases separating them. CDR3: CASSPAQGETEKLFF. In DNA, the CDR3 is TGTGCCAGCAGCCCGGCACAGGGTGAGACTGAAAAACTGTTTTTT.

The rearrangement joins TRBV5-3 to TRBJ1-2; 8 nucleotides line up with TRBD1. TRBV5-3 is annotated as an ORF whose role is uncertain. This CDR3 region has 15 residues. V shed 4 bases and J 4 bases; nucleotides not matched to a gene: 9. CDR3 bases: TGTGCCAGAAGCCTGAGGACAGGGAGGGGCTATGGCTACACCTTC. Amino acids: CARSLRTGRGYGYTF.

V and J are TRBV5-6 and TRBJ1-5; TRBD1 is a possible D gene (5 bases). V was trimmed by 4 bases and J by 0 bases, leaving 11 bases between them. The CDR3 is made up of 15 amino acids. Germline V lookup: CDR1 SGHDT, CDR2 YYEEEE. The CDR3 reads CASSRRVLSNQPQHF. Written as DNA, the CDR3 is TGTGCCAGCAGCCGCAGGGTGCTTAGCAATCAGCCCCAGCATTTT.

The CDR3, as DNA: TGTGCCAGCAGCTTAGTCGCAGGGGCGCAAACAATTGGTGAAGCTTTCTTT. Residues: CASSLVAGAQTIGEAFF. This chain uses TRBV7-2 with TRBJ1-1; D may be TRBD1 (6 bases). Trimming shortened V by 1 base and J by 7 bases, and 22 bases separated the two germline ends. This CDR3 comprises 17 residues. CDR1 SGHTA and CDR2 FQGNSA come from the germline V gene.

The chain recombines TRBV9 with TRBJ2-3; D is uncertain. This CDR3 comprises 15 residues. Between the trimmed V and J ends, which lost 0 bases and 0 bases, there was a span of 8 bases. The germline gives CDR1 SGDLS, CDR2 YYNGEE. DNA of the CDR3: TGTGCCAGCAGCGTAGGGAGCCCCAGCACAGATACGCAGTATTTT. It specifies CASSVGSPSTDTQYF.

This sequence joins TRBV11-2 and TRBJ1-1; D call uncertain. Germline CDR1 and CDR2: SGHAT and FQNNGV. CDR3 length: 14 amino acids. Trimming pared 1 base from V and 4 bases from J, leaving 10 bases between. The CDR3 sequence is CASSLVGSRTEAFF. The CDR3 nucleotides are TGTGCCAGCAGCTTAGTAGGGAGTCGCACTGAAGCTTTCTTT.

This clone appeared once. The CDR3 here is CASSLDGGIVSPLHF. The CDR3 DNA reads as TGTGCCAGCAGCTTAGACGGGGGTATAGTTTCACCCCTCCACTTT. The chain joins TRBV5-8 to TRBJ1-6; tentatively, D is TRBD1 (5 bases). The CDR3 loop spans 15 amino acids. Germline V gene sequence: CDR1 SGHTS, CDR2 YDEGEE. V was pared by 2 bases and J by 9 bases, with 15 bases between.

This chain joins TRBV25-1 and TRBJ2-7; 8 bases fit TRBD2. The V and J ends lost 4 bases and 1 base, in that order; junction bases with no gene match: 3. Germline values: CDR1 MGHDK, CDR2 SYGVNS. The CDR3 has 14 residues. The CDR3 region has the DNA TGTGCCAGCAGTGTAGGGACTAGTTCCTACGAGCAGTACTTC. Protein product: CASSVGTSSYEQYF.

This chain uses TRBV30 with TRBJ2-1; 7 positions match TRBD2. Trimming cost V 2 bases and J 4 bases; bases outside gene matches: 11. From germline, CDR1 is GTSNPN and CDR2 SVGIG (reference sequence). This CDR3 is 16 amino acids long. The CDR3 loop is CAWSPGLRGIYNEQFF. CDR3 coding DNA: TGTGCCTGGAGTCCGGGGCTGCGGGGGATTTACAATGAGCAGTTCTTC. Full variable domain (missing parts from reference TRBV30 and TRBJ2-1): SQTIHQWPATLVQPVGSPLSLECTVEGTSNPNLYWYRQAAGRGLQLLFYSVGIGQISSEVPQNLSASRPQDRQFILSSKKLLLSDSGFYLCAWSPGLRGIYNEQFFGPGTRLTVL.

The chain couples TRBV6-1 to TRBJ2-3; unclear D gene. CDR3 length: 12 residues. With 6 bases removed from V and 3 bases from J, the gap between germline ends came to 7 bases. The germline V gene has CDR1 MNHNS and CDR2 SASEGT. CDR3 protein: CASSTDTDTQYF. In DNA, the CDR3 is TGTGCCAGCAGCACAGATACAGATACGCAGTATTTT.

The chain employs TRBV6-1 and TRBJ2-1; 8 bases are shared with TRBD1. Germline trimming cut 4 bases from V and 8 bases from J; bases unmatched to any gene: 10. The length of the CDR3 is 15 residues. Germline CDR1 is MNHNS and CDR2 is SASEGT. The CDR3 DNA reads TGTGCCAGCAGTGTACAGGGGGGCCTACTGGATGAGCAGTTCTTC. Protein sequence: CASSVQGGLLDEQFF.

The J gene is TRBJ1-2, the V gene TRBV7-2, with D possibly matching TRBD1 (5 bases). The germline CDR1 and CDR2 sequences are SGHTA and FQGNSA. This CDR3 comprises 14 residues. Trimming stripped 8 bases from V and 3 bases from J, with 16 bases between. The CDR3 nucleotides read TGTGCCAGCGCATGGGAGGGGAGCGACTATGGCTACACCTTC. Its protein product is CASAWEGSDYGYTF.

The V gene is TRBV7-2, the J gene TRBJ1-2; TRBD1 might be the D (6 bases). Germline values: CDR1 SGHTA, CDR2 FQGNSA. The CDR3 contains 16 residues. Trimming left V 5 bases short and J 4 bases short, with 20 bases between. Here the CDR3 DNA reads TGTGCCAGCAGCGAACAGGGCCCCAATCCCCTCTATGGCTACACCTTC. Its translation is CASSEQGPNPLYGYTF.

This clone has a single count. This chain connects TRBV9 to TRBJ1-1; TRBD1 agrees at 10 bases. The CDR3 covers 17 residues. The trim removed 6 bases at V and 1 base at J, leaving 12 bases unmatched. Germline V lookup: CDR1 SGDLS, CDR2 YYNGEE. The CDR3 bases are TGTGCCAGCACCCCGTCTTTAGGGACAGGGGAGAACACTGAAGCTTTCTTT. Protein product: CASTPSLGTGENTEAFF.

In its sample, this clone was seen once. The rearrangement uses TRBV11-2 and TRBJ1-2; 8 nucleotides agree with TRBD1. The CDR3 extends over 15 amino acids. CDR1 and CDR2 (germline): SGHAT, FQNNGV. Trimming took 3 bases from V and 4 from J; bases not matched to a gene: 7. CDR3 sequence (DNA): TGTGCCAGCAGCTTTGAGGGGACAGGTCTCTATGGCTACACCTTC. Translating it yields CASSFEGTGLYGYTF. Full variable domain (outside the CDR3, taken from reference TRBV11-2 and TRBJ1-2): EAGVAQSPRYKIIEKRQSVAFWCNPISGHATLYWYQQILGQGPKLLIQFQNNGVVDDSQLPKDRFSAERLKGVDSTLKIQPAKLEDSAVYLCASSFEGTGLYGYTFGSGTRLTVV.

The chain employs TRBV13 and TRBJ2-1, with 7 bases lining up with TRBD2. The CDR3 loop spans 13 amino acids. Unmatched junction bases numbered 9, after V lost 8 bases and J lost 8 bases. From germline, CDR1 is PRHDT and CDR2 FYEKMQ (reference sequence). The CDR3 DNA is TGTGCCAGCTACATGGGGGGGAAGCATGAGCAGTTCTTC. Translating it yields CASYMGGKHEQFF.

The V and J genes are TRBV5-1 and TRBJ1-6; the match to TRBD1 covers 7 bases. This CDR3 has 15 residues. Unmatched junction bases numbered 7, after V lost 3 bases and J lost 7 bases. Germline V gives CDR1 SGHRS, CDR2 YFSETQ. Here the CDR3 DNA reads TGCGCCAGCAGCTCAGACAGGGTGGGAAATTCACCCCTCCACTTT. Its protein product is CASSSDRVGNSPLHF.